Shown below are 31 T cell receptor beta chains from a single sample sequenced in a study of Graves' ophthalmopathy and Graves' hyperthyroidism (dated by TCRdb to about 2018). TCRdb lists the instrument as Illumina HiSeq 2000. For repertoire sequencing, the TCR beta CDR3 regions were amplified from RNA transcripts. A first-round RT-PCR used HTBI primers with the Qiagen OneStep RT-PCR kit, followed by a second-round multiplex PCR, size selection and purification. TCRdb handled the public reads itself, with Q25 trimming in fastp and clone calling in MiXCR, and kept productive beta chains. Every distinct CDR3 protein forms one entry, paired with its most common genes and DNA. In this sample the table shows 210,000 or so distinct CDR3 sequences, roughly 27% of which occur a single time. The leading ten clones occupy 9.1% of the sample. Input material: peripheral blood. These receptors all stem from a man aged 50-59 years with Graves' ophthalmopathy. Donor details come from another sample of the same person, matched by shared clones.

This clonotype came up many times. The rearrangement uses TRBV4-3 and TRBJ2-7, with a weak D call TRBD2 (6 bases). Per germline, CDR1 LGHNA and CDR2 YSLEER. The CDR3 covers 16 residues. Trimming cost V 0 bases and J 0 bases, with 12 bases left between them. This chain's CDR3 is CASSQDWREPSYEQYF. In nucleotides, the CDR3 is TGCGCCAGCAGCCAAGATTGGCGGGAACCCTCCTACGAGCAGTACTTC.

The rearrangement joins TRBV6-2 or TRBV6-3 to TRBJ1-5; 8 bases are a match to TRBD1. V lost 4 bases to trimming and J lost 6 bases; unmatched junction nucleotides: 5. The germline CDR1 and CDR2 sequences are MNHEY and SVGEGT. The CDR3 covers 14 residues. CDR3 region: CASSFGQGAQPQHF. Written as DNA, the CDR3 is TGTGCCAGCAGTTTCGGACAGGGTGCTCAGCCCCAGCATTTT.

This chain links TRBV28 with TRBJ1-1, with a possible D match to TRBD1 (5 bases). V was shortened by 6 bases and J by 0 bases, with 14 bases between the two germline ends. The germline V gene has CDR1 MDHEN and CDR2 SYDVKM. This CDR3 is built from 15 residues. This CDR3 reads CASRTPGTVNTEAFF. The CDR3 DNA is TGTGCCAGCAGAACTCCCGGGACGGTGAACACTGAAGCTTTCTTT. Full variable domain (rest looked up from reference TRBV28 and TRBJ1-1): DVKVTQSSRYLVKRTGEKVFLECVQDMDHENMFWYRQDPGLGLRLIYFSYDVKMKEKGDIPEGYSVSREKKERFSLILESASTNQTSMYLCASRTPGTVNTEAFFGQGTRLTVV.

This clonotype was counted ten times or more. The chain employs TRBV6-2 or TRBV6-3 and TRBJ1-5, with D possibly matching TRBD1 (6 bases). Germline V gene sequence: CDR1 MNHEY, CDR2 SVGEGT. With 6 bases removed from V and 5 bases from J, the gap between germline ends came to 17 bases. CDR3 length: 15 residues. CDR3 DNA: TGTGCCAGCAGCCGTCGACAGGATATCGATCAGCCCCAGCATTTT. It specifies CASSRRQDIDQPQHF.

This clonotype appeared many times. The chain couples TRBV13 to TRBJ2-5; possibly TRBD1 for D (6 bases). V was pared by 5 bases and J by 5 bases, with 15 bases between. The germline V gene encodes CDR1 PRHDT and CDR2 FYEKMQ (reference sequence). The CDR3 has 14 amino acids. The CDR3 nucleotides read TGTGCCAGCAGCATGACCGGGACATGGGAGACCCAGTACTTC. As protein: CASSMTGTWETQYF.

This clonotype was observed many times. The V call is TRBV7-9, the J call TRBJ2-7; D might be TRBD1 (6 bases). CDR1 and CDR2 (germline): SEHNR, FQNEAQ (reference sequence). The ends were cut back, 1 base at V and 1 base at J, with 11 bases in the middle. The CDR3 is 15 residues long. For the CDR3, the DNA is TGTGCCAGCAGCTTAGGAGGGACACCATCCTACGAGCAGTACTTC. Translation gives CASSLGGTPSYEQYF. The whole variable domain, remainder taken from reference TRBV7-9 and TRBJ2-7, is DTGVSQNPRHKITKRGQNVTFRCDPISEHNRLYWYRQTLGQGPEFLTYFQNEAQLEKSRLLSDRFSAERPKGSFSTLEIQRTEQGDSAMYLCASSLGGTPSYEQYFGPGTRLTVT.

This clonotype has a count of ten or more. The V and J genes are TRBV14 and TRBJ2-2; 10 nucleotides match TRBD2. CDR3 length equals 16 residues. V dropped 2 bases and J dropped 5; count of bases not matched to a gene: 5. Germline-derived CDR1 and CDR2 are SGHDN and FVKESK. In nucleotides, the CDR3 is TGTGCCAGCAGCCAAACGGGACTAGCGAGGACCGGGGAGCTGTTTTTT. It is translated as CASSQTGLARTGELFF.

There are many counts of this clonotype. The chain combines TRBV6-5 with TRBJ1-6; D is unresolved. V shed 2 bases and J shed 7 bases, with 9 bases lying between them. This CDR3 contains 14 residues. Germline lookup yields CDR1 MNHEY and CDR2 SVGAGI. CDR3 residues: CASSYVETNSPLHF. Here the CDR3 DNA reads TGTGCCAGCAGTTACGTGGAAACCAATTCACCCCTCCACTTT.

This clonotype has at least ten counts. The chain has TRBV29-1 and TRBJ2-5, with D unclear. Germline assignment: CDR1 SQVTM and CDR2 ANQGSEA. The CDR3 extends over 11 amino acids. The V and J ends lost 5 bases and 5 bases respectively, with 9 bases between them. The CDR3 loop reads CSVSQRETQYF. In nucleotides, the CDR3 is TGCAGCGTTTCCCAGAGGGAGACCCAGTACTTC.

This clonotype was picked up many times. J is TRBJ1-6 and V is TRBV18; no clear D. This CDR3 is built from 13 residues. The germline V and J ends were trimmed by 3 bases and 8 bases, with 8 bases remaining between them. Per germline, CDR1 KGHSH and CDR2 LQKENI. The CDR3 loop is CASSPDRYSPLHF. The CDR3 DNA is TGTGCCAGCTCACCTGACCGGTATTCACCCCTCCACTTT.

This chain connects TRBV15 to TRBJ2-5; D unclear. V was clipped by 0 bases and J by 5 bases, with 13 bases between them. The CDR3 sequence is 15 residues long. Germline V gene lookup returns CDR1 LNHNV and CDR2 YYDKDF (reference sequence). Written as DNA, the CDR3 is TGTGCCACCAGCAGAGATCCCCTCGATGGGGAGACCCAGTACTTC. Protein product: CATSRDPLDGETQYF.

The chain is built from TRBV29-1 and TRBJ2-5, with D perhaps TRBD2 (6 bases). Between the trimmed V and J ends, which lost 5 bases and 4 bases, there was a span of 14 bases. The CDR3 contains 13 residues. CDR1 is SQVTM and CDR2 is ANQGSEA in the germline V gene. As DNA, the CDR3 is TGCAGCGTTCACGGGAGCATTCGAGAGACCCAGTACTTC. It is translated as CSVHGSIRETQYF.

This clonotype was recorded many times. One end of the junction fails to match germline, which may point to a read error. This chain links TRBV7-7 with TRBJ2-5, with 8 bases aligning to TRBD1. The germline V gene has CDR1 SSHAT and CDR2 FNYEAQ (reference sequence). There are 15 residues in the CDR3. The CDR3 DNA reads as TGTGCTAGCAGCTTAGACGGACAGGGTCCAGAGACCCAGTACTTC. This encodes CASSLDGQGPETQYF.

The gene calls are TRBV20-1 and TRBJ1-1; D is unresolved. The CDR3 totals 12 residues. Germline V gene data show CDR1 as DFQATT and CDR2 as SNEGSKA (reference sequence). Trimming took off 2 bases at V and 0 bases at J, with 4 bases between the two ends. The CDR3 coding sequence is TGCAGTGCTAGATTCCTGAACACTGAAGCTTTCTTT. Its protein is CSARFLNTEAFF.

The V and J genes are TRBV6-2 or TRBV6-3 and TRBJ2-2; D possibly corresponds to TRBD1 (6 bases). Germline V lookup: CDR1 MNHEY, CDR2 SVGEGT. The CDR3 runs to 18 residues. The V end lost 0 bases, the J end lost 5 bases, and 19 bases lay between the germline ends. CDR3 bases: TGTGCCAGCAGTTACTCCAGGCGCCAGGGGTTGAGGACCGGGGAGCTGTTTTTT. Its protein is CASSYSRRQGLRTGELFF.

This clonotype was observed many times. The V gene is TRBV19, the J gene TRBJ1-2, with 9 bases aligning to TRBD1. Trimming at V came to 5 bases and at J to 8 bases, leaving 9 bases not matched to a gene. Germline CDR1 is LNHDA and CDR2 is SQIVND (reference sequence). The length of the CDR3 is 14 residues. CDR3 coding DNA: TGTGCCAGTAGTCCGACAGGGGGGAGTGCGGGCTACACCTTC. This translates into CASSPTGGSAGYTF.

V and J are TRBV7-2 and TRBJ1-1; D is undetermined. The CDR3 has 12 amino acids. V gave up 1 base and J gave up 4 bases, with 4 bases separating them. CDR1 and CDR2 from the germline V gene are SGHTA and FQGNSA. As DNA, the CDR3 is TGTGCCAGCAGCTTAGGCTTCACTGAAGCTTTCTTT. Protein: CASSLGFTEAFF.

The V gene is TRBV18, the J gene TRBJ2-4; possibly TRBD2 for D (7 bases). Germline CDR1 KGHSH, CDR2 LQKENI. The CDR3 has 14 amino acids. V was pared by 1 base and J by 8 bases, with 12 bases between. The CDR3 DNA is TGTGCCAGCTCACCACGGGGGGGCATGGACATTCAGTACTTC. It translates to CASSPRGGMDIQYF.

This clonotype showed up many times. This rearrangement joins TRBV19 to TRBJ1-1; D remains unclear. The CDR3 spans 15 residues. The V gene's germline CDR1 is LNHDA and CDR2 SQIVND (reference sequence). The V end was cut by 6 bases, the J end by 2 bases, with 16 bases between. Here the CDR3 reads CASSIRRSPNTEAFF. DNA of the CDR3: TGTGCCAGTAGCATTCGGCGGTCACCAAACACTGAAGCTTTCTTT.

This chain links TRBV30 with TRBJ2-7; D may be TRBD1 or TRBD2 (5 bases each). CDR1 and CDR2 (germline): GTSNPN, SVGIG (reference sequence). The length of the CDR3 is 13 residues. Trimming removed 8 bases from V and 0 bases from J, with 14 bases in between. CDR3 in DNA: TGTGCCGAAGGGACGGGAAGCTCCTACGAGCAGTACTTC. Protein sequence: CAEGTGSSYEQYF. Drawing the rest from reference TRBV30 and TRBJ2-7, the complete variable domain is SQTIHQWPATLVQPVGSPLSLECTVEGTSNPNLYWYRQAAGRGLQLLFYSVGIGQISSEVPQNLSASRPQDRQFILSSKKLLLSDSGFYLCAEGTGSSYEQYFGPGTRLTVT.

This clonotype was counted at least ten times. The V gene is TRBV14, the J gene TRBJ2-5; possibly TRBD1 or TRBD2 for D (5 bases each). The CDR3 sequence is 19 residues long. CDR1 is SGHDN and CDR2 is FVKESK in the germline V gene. V was clipped by 6 bases and J by 4 bases, with 30 bases between them. The CDR3 DNA is TGTGCCAGCAGACGCACCGGGACCCCACCGATAAGAACGCCAGAGACCCAGTACTTC. Translation gives CASRRTGTPPIRTPETQYF.

V gene TRBV10-3 combines with J gene TRBJ2-2; possibly TRBD2 for D (6 bases). The length of the CDR3 is 16 residues. Germline V gene lookup returns CDR1 ENHRY and CDR2 SYGVKD. V was shortened by 5 bases and J by 0 bases, with 13 bases between the two germline ends. The CDR3 loop reads CAISNREAANTGELFF. CDR3 bases: TGTGCCATCAGTAATAGGGAGGCCGCGAACACCGGGGAGCTGTTTTTT.

The genes are TRBV24-1 and TRBJ2-2; possible D gene TRBD2, 6 bases. The CDR3 covers 16 residues. Germline CDR1 is KGHDR and CDR2 is SFDVKD. Trimming took off 3 bases at V and 4 bases at J, with 14 bases between the two ends. The CDR3 nucleotides read TGTGCCACCAGTGATGTCGGAGGGCTCGCCACCGGGGAGCTGTTTTTT. This encodes CATSDVGGLATGELFF.

This clonotype occurred many times. The V and J genes are TRBV5-1 and TRBJ1-1; possibly TRBD1 for D (6 bases). Germline assignment: CDR1 SGHRS and CDR2 YFSETQ. Between the trimmed V and J ends, which lost 2 bases and 8 bases, there was a span of 13 bases. This CDR3 has 13 residues. The CDR3 protein is CASSLGTSFEAFF. CDR3 in DNA: TGCGCCAGCAGCTTAGGGACAAGCTTCGAAGCTTTCTTT.

This clonotype was seen ten or more times. The genes are TRBV27 and TRBJ2-7; D gene unclear. The V end lost 2 bases, the J end lost 2 bases, and 13 bases lay between the germline ends. Germline V gives CDR1 MNHEY, CDR2 SMNVEV (reference sequence). CDR3 size: 15 residues. The CDR3 DNA reads as TGTGCCAGCAGTTTAGGCGCCCGCGGTGCCTACGAGCAGTACTTC. Its protein product is CASSLGARGAYEQYF.

This clonotype was detected many times. The rearrangement links TRBV6-1 to TRBJ1-3; D remains ambiguous. This CDR3 has 18 residues. Looked up from germline, CDR1 is MNHNS and CDR2 is SASEGT. With 0 bases removed from V and 0 bases from J, the gap between germline ends came to 15 bases. The CDR3 region is CASSEAQRRMSSGNTIYF. The CDR3 DNA is TGTGCCAGCAGTGAAGCTCAGAGGAGGATGAGCTCTGGAAACACCATATATTTT.

This clonotype was recorded at least ten times. The rearrangement joins TRBV6-2 or TRBV6-3 to TRBJ2-2; D ambiguous. Trimming took off 5 bases at V and 4 bases at J, with 8 bases between the two ends. CDR1 MNHEY and CDR2 SVGEGT come from the germline V gene. The CDR3 consists of 13 residues. CDR3 amino acids: CASSITRTGELFF. The CDR3 nucleotides read TGTGCCAGCAGTATAACGCGCACCGGGGAGCTGTTTTTT.

This clonotype was counted ten times or more. This chain links TRBV14 with TRBJ1-1, with 10 bases that match TRBD1. The CDR3 totals 16 residues. Germline CDR1 reads SGHDN; CDR2 reads FVKESK. V shed 4 bases and J 0 bases; nucleotides not matched to a gene: 5. CDR3 sequence: CASSRHDRGLNTEAFF. CDR3 sequence (DNA): TGTGCCAGCAGCCGCCATGACAGGGGGCTGAACACTGAAGCTTTCTTT.

This sequence joins TRBV28 and TRBJ1-5; D is perhaps TRBD1 (6 bases). V shed 0 bases and J shed 5 bases, with 17 bases lying between them. The CDR3 consists of 17 residues. Germline V gives CDR1 MDHEN, CDR2 SYDVKM. CDR3 region: CASSLWAGVLRDQPQHF. The CDR3 coding sequence is TGTGCCAGCAGTTTATGGGCAGGGGTGTTAAGGGATCAGCCCCAGCATTTT.

The chain combines TRBV14 with TRBJ2-5; 11 bases fit TRBD2. V dropped 0 bases and J dropped 2; count of bases not matched to a gene: 5. Germline assignment: CDR1 SGHDN and CDR2 FVKESK. The CDR3 extends over 17 amino acids. The CDR3 sequence: CASSQDRASGGQETQYF. The CDR3 coding sequence is TGTGCCAGCAGCCAAGATCGCGCTAGCGGGGGGCAAGAGACCCAGTACTTC.

This clonotype was found many times. V gene TRBV5-1 combines with J gene TRBJ2-5; the D call may be TRBD1 or TRBD2 (5 bases each). The CDR3 totals 15 residues. Between the trimmed V and J ends, which lost 2 bases and 2 bases, there was a span of 13 bases. The germline gives CDR1 SGHRS, CDR2 YFSETQ. In nucleotides, the CDR3 is TGCGCCAGCAGCTTCGGGACGGTTAGGCAAGAGACCCAGTACTTC. Translated: CASSFGTVRQETQYF.